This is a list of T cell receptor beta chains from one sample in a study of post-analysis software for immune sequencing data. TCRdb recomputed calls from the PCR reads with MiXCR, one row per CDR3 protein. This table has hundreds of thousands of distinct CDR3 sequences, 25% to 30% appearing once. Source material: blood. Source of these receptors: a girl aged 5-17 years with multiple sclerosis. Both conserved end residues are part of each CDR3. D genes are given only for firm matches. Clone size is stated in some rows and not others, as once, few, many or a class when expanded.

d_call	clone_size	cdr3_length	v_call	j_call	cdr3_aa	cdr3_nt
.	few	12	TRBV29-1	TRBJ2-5	CSVEGSGGAQYF	TGCAGCGTTGAGGGGTCCGGAGGGGCCCAGTACTTC
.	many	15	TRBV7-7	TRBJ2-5	CASSQRGGSGETQYF	TGTGCCAGCAGCCAGCGCGGAGGGTCAGGGGAGACCCAGTACTTC
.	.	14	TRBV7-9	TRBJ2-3	CASSLADISDTQYF	TGTGCCAGCAGCTTAGCGGACATCTCAGATACGCAGTATTTT
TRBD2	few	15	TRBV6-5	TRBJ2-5	CASSYPGLAGIAQYF	TGTGCCAGCAGTTATCCAGGACTAGCGGGAATAGCCCAGTACTTC
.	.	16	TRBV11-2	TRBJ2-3	CASSPSTSPHTDTQYF	TGTGCCAGCAGCCCGTCGACTTCACCTCACACAGATACGCAGTATTTT
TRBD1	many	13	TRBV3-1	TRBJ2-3	CASSRQGADTQYF	TGTGCCAGCAGTCGACAGGGGGCAGATACGCAGTATTTT
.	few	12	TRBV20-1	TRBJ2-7	CSVRSDAYEQYF	TGCAGTGTCCGCAGCGACGCCTACGAGCAGTACTTC
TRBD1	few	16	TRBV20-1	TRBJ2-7	CSAEPTTRDRGFEQYF	TGCAGTGCTGAACCAACCACCCGGGACAGGGGGTTCGAGCAGTACTTC
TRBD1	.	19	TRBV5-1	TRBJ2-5	CASSLAVDRVTAIATTQYF	TGCGCCAGCAGCTTGGCCGTGGACAGGGTTACCGCTATCGCTACGACCCAGTACTTC
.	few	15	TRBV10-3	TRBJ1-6	CAAGIADSTNSPLHF	TGTGCCGCCGGGATCGCGGACTCGACGAATTCACCCCTCCACTTT
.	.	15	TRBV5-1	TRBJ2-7	CASSLTGGRSHEQYF	TGCGCCAGCAGCTTAACGGGCGGGCGTAGCCACGAGCAGTACTTC
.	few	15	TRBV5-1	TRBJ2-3	CASSGGHTSTDTQYF	TGCGCCAGCAGCGGCGGTCATACTAGCACAGATACGCAGTATTTT
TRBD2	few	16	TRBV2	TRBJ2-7	CASSMGYQGLASEQYF	TGTGCCAGCAGTATGGGGTATCAAGGACTAGCCAGTGAGCAGTACTTC
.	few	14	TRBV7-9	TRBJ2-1	CASSLLGESNEQFF	TGTGCCAGCAGCTTACTGGGGGAGTCGAATGAGCAGTTCTTC
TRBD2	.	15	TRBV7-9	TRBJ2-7	CVSSLVSRGRLEQYF	TGTGTCAGCAGCTTAGTGTCCCGCGGGAGGCTCGAGCAGTACTTC
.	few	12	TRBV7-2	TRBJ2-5	CASSLGVGGRYF	TGTGCCAGCAGCTTAGGAGTGGGCGGGCGGTACTTC
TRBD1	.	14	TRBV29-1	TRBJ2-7	CSVTPRDRGDEQYF	TGCAGCGTTACCCCTCGGGACAGAGGCGACGAGCAGTACTTC
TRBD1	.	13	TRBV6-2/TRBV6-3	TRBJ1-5	CASRDRDRQPQHF	TGTGCCAGCAGAGACAGGGATCGGCAGCCCCAGCATTTT
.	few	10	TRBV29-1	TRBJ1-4	CSVAGTQLFF	TGCAGCGTTGCCGGGACTCAACTGTTTTTT
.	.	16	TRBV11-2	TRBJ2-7	CASSLDITGFSYEQYF	TGTGCCAGCAGCTTAGATATCACGGGGTTCTCCTACGAGCAGTACTTC
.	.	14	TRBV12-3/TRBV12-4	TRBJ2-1	CASSDSDRHNEQFF	TGTGCCAGCAGTGACTCGGACAGACACAATGAGCAGTTCTTC
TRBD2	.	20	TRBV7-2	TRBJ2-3	CASSPVGLALPRTSTDTQYF	TGTGCCAGCAGCCCCGTGGGACTAGCCCTTCCAAGAACTAGCACAGATACGCAGTATTTT
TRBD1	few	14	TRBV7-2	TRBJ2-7	CASSLDRDVYEQYF	TGTGCCAGCAGCCTGGACAGGGACGTCTACGAGCAGTACTTC
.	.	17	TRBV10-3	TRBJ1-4	CAISDLENRVNPEKLFF	TGTGCCATCAGTGACCTCGAGAACAGGGTCAACCCCGAAAAACTGTTTTTT
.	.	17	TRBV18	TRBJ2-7	CASSPDGVFWTNYEQYF	TGTGCCAGCTCACCGGACGGGGTTTTTTGGACCAACTACGAGCAGTACTTC
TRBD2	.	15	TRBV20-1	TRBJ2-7	CSARATGTSGYEQYF	TGCAGTGCTAGAGCCACCGGGACTAGCGGATACGAGCAGTACTTC
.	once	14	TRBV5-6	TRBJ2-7	CASGLEGSLYEQYF	TGTGCCAGCGGCCTTGAGGGTAGCCTCTACGAGCAGTACTTC